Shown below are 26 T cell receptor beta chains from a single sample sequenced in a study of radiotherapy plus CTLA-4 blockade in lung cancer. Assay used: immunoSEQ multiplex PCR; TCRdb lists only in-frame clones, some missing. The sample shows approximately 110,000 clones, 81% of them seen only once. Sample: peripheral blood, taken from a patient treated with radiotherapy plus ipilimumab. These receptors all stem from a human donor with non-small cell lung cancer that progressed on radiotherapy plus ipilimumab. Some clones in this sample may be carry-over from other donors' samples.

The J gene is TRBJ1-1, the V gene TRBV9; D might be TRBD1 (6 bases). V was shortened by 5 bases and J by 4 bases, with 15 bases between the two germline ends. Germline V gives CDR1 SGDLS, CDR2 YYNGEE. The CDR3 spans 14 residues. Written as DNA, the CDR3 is TGTGCCAGCAGTTACGGGGGGCCGGGCACTGAAGCTTTCTTT. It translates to CASSYGGPGTEAFF.

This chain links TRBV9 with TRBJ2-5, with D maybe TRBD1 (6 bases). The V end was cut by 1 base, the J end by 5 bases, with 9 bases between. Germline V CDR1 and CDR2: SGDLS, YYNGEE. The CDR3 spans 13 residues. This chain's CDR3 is CASSVTGWETQYF. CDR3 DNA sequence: TGTGCCAGCAGCGTAACAGGGTGGGAGACCCAGTACTTC.

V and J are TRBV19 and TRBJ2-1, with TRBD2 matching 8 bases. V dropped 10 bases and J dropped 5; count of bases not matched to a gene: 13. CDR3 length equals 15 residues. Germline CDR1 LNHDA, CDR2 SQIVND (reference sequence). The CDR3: CATSVIRGGDNEQFF. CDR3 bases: TGTGCCACGTCCGTGATACGGGGGGGCGACAATGAGCAGTTCTTC.

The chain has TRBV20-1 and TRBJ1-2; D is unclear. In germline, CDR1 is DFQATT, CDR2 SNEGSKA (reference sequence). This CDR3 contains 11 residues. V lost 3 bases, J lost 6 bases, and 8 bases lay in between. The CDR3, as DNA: TGCAGTGCTAGGCGGACCGATGGCTACACCTTC. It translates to CSARRTDGYTF.

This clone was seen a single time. CDR3 nucleotide sequence: TGTGCCAGCAGTTACGGTACGGACGGCGAAGCTTTCTTT. This encodes CASSYGTDGEAFF. This chain uses TRBV6-6 with TRBJ1-1; D remains unclear. From germline, CDR1 is MNHNY and CDR2 SVGAGI (reference sequence). V was clipped by 2 bases and J by 8 bases, with 12 bases between them. This CDR3 is built from 13 residues.

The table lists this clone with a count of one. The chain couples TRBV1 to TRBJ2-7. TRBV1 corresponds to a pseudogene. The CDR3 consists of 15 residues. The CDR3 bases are TGCACCAGCAGTCCCAGCACCGGGACGGAATACGAGCAGTACTTC. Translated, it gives CTSSPSTGTEYEQYF.

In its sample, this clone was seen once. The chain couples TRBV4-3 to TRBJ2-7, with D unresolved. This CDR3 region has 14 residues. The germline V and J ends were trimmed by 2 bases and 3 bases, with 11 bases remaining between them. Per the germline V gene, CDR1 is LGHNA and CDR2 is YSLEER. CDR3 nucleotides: TGCGCCAGCAGCCAAATCGTACAGTACTACGAGCAGTACTTC. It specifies CASSQIVQYYEQYF.

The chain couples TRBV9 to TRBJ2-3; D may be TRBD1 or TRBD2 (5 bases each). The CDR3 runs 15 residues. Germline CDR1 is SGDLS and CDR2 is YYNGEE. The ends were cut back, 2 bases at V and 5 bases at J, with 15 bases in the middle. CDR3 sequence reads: CASSVGTLLGDTQYF. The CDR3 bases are TGTGCCAGCAGCGTCGGGACGCTCCTAGGAGATACGCAGTATTTT.

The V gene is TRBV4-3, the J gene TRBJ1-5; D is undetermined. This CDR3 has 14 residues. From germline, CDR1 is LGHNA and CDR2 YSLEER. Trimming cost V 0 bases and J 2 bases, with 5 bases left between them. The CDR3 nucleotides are TGCGCCAGCAGCCAAGACCGCGGCAATCAGCCCCAGCATTTT. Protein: CASSQDRGNQPQHF.

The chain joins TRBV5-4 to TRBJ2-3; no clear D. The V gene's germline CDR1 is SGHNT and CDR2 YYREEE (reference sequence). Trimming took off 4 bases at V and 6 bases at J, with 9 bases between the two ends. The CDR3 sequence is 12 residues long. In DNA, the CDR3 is TGTGCCAGCAGCCCATTCGGGGATACGCAGTATTTT. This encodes CASSPFGDTQYF.

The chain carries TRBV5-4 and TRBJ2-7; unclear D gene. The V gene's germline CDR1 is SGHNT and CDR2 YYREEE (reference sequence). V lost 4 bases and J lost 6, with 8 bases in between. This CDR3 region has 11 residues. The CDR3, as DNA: TGTGCCAGCAGCGCCGGGTCCGAGCAGTACTTC. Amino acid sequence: CASSAGSEQYF.

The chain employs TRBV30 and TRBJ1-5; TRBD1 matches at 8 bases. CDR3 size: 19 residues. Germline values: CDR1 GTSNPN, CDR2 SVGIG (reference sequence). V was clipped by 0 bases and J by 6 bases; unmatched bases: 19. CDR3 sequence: CAWSVLRTGQTIFSQPQHF. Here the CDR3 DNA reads TGTGCCTGGAGTGTACTGCGGACAGGGCAAACTATTTTCTCTCAGCCCCAGCATTTT. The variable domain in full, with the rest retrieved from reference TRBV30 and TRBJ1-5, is SQTIHQWPATLVQPVGSPLSLECTVEGTSNPNLYWYRQAAGRGLQLLFYSVGIGQISSEVPQNLSASRPQDRQFILSSKKLLLSDSGFYLCAWSVLRTGQTIFSQPQHFGDGTRLSIL.

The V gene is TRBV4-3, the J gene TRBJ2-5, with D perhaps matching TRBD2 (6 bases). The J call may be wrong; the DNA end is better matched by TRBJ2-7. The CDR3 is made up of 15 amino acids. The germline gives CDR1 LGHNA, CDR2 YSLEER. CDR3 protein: CASSQAGTLSYEQYF. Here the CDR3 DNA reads TGCGCCAGCAGCCAAGCCGGGACTCTATCCTACGAGCAGTACTTC.

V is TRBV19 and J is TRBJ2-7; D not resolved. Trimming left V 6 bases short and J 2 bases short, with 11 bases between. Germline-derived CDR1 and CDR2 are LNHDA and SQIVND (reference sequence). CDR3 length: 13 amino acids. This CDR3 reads CASSPARTYEQYF. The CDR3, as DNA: TGTGCCAGTAGCCCGGCCAGAACCTACGAGCAGTACTTC.

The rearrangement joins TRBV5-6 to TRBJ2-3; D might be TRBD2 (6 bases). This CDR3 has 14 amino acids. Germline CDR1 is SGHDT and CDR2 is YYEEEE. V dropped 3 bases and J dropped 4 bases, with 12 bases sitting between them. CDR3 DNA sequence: TGTGCCAGCAGCTATTCTGGGGGGTCAGATACGCAGTATTTT. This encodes CASSYSGGSDTQYF. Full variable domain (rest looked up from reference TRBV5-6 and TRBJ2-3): DAGVTQSPTHLIKTRGQQVTLRCSPKSGHDTVSWYQQALGQGPQFIFQYYEEEERQRGNFPDRFSGHQFPNYSSELNVNALLLGDSALYLCASSYSGGSDTQYFGPGTRLTVL.

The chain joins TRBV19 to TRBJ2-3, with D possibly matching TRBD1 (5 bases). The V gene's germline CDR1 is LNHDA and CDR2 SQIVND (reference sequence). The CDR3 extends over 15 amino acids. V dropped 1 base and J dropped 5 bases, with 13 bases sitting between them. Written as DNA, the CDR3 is TGTGCCAGTAGTATAGCAGGGCGCGTTGGAGATACGCAGTATTTT. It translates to CASSIAGRVGDTQYF.

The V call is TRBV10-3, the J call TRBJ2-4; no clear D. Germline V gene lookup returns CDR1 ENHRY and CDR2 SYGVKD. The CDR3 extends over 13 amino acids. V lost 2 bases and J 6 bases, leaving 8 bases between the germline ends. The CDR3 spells CAISESPVNIQYF. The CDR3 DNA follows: TGTGCCATCAGTGAGAGCCCAGTAAACATTCAGTACTTC.

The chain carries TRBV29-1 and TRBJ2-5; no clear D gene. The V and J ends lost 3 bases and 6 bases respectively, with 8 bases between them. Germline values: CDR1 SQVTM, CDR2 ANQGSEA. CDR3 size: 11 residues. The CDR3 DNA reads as TGCAGCGTTGAGGGATACAAGACCCAGTACTTC. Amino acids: CSVEGYKTQYF.

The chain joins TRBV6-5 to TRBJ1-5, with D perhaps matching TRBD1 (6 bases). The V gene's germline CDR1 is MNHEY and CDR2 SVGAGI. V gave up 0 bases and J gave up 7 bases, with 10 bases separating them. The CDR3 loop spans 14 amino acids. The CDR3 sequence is CASSYSQGRQPQHF. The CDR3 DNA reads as TGTGCCAGCAGTTACTCGCAGGGGCGGCAGCCCCAGCATTTT.

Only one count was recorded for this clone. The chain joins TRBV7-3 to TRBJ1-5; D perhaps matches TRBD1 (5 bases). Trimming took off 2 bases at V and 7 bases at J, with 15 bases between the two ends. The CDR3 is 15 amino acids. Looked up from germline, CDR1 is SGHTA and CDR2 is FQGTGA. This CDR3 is CASSLVSGVGQPQHF. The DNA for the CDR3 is TGTGCCAGCAGCTTAGTTTCGGGGGTGGGCCAGCCCCAGCATTTT.

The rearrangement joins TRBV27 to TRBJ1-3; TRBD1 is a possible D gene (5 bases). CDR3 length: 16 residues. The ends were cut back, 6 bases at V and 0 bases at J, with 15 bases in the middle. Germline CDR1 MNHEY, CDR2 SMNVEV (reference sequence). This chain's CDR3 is CASSPLQGLSGNTIYF. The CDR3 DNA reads TGTGCCAGCAGCCCTCTCCAGGGCCTCTCTGGAAACACCATATATTTT.

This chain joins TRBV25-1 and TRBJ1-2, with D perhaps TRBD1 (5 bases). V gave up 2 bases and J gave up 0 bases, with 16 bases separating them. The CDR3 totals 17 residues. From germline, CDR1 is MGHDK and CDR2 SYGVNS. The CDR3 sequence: CASSEALDRNPNYGYTF. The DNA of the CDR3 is TGTGCCAGCAGTGAAGCTCTTGACAGAAACCCTAACTATGGCTACACCTTC.

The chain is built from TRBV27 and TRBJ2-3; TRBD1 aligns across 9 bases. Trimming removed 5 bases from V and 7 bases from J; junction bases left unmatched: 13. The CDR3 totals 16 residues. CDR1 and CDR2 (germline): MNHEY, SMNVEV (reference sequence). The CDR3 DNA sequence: TGTGCCAGCAGTCGGTCCGGGACAGGGATTAGTAATACGCAGTATTTT. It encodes CASSRSGTGISNTQYF.

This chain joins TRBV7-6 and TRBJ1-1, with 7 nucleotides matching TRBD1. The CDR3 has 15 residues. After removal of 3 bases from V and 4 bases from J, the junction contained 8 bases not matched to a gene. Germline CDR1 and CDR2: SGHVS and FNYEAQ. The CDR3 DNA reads TGTGCCAGCAGCTTTCAAACAGGGGAGGTCACTGAAGCTTTCTTT. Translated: CASSFQTGEVTEAFF. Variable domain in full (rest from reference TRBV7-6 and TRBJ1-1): GAGVSQSPRYKVTKRGQDVALRCDPISGHVSLYWYRQALGQGPEFLTYFNYEAQQDKSGLPNDRFSAERPEGSISTLTIQRTEQRDSAMYRCASSFQTGEVTEAFFGQGTRLTVV.

CDR3 region: CSVGGFYGYTF. The CDR3, as DNA: TGCAGCGTTGGGGGGTTCTATGGCTACACCTTC. V gene TRBV29-1 combines with J gene TRBJ1-2; D possibly corresponds to TRBD1 (5 bases). Germline CDR1 SQVTM, CDR2 ANQGSEA. The CDR3 loop spans 11 amino acids. Trimming left V 4 bases short and J 4 bases short, with 7 bases between. Full variable domain (rest looked up from reference TRBV29-1 and TRBJ1-2): SAVISQKPSRDICQRGTSLTIQCQVDSQVTMMFWYRQQPGQSLTLIATANQGSEATYESGFVIDKFPISRPNLTFSTLTVSNMSPEDSSIYLCSVGGFYGYTFGSGTRLTVV.

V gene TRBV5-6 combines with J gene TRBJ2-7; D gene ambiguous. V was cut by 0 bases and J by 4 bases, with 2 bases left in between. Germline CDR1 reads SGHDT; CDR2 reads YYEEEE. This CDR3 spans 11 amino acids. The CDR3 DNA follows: TGTGCCAGCAGCTTGGAGTACGAGCAGTACTTC. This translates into CASSLEYEQYF.